This is a list of T cell receptor beta chains from one sample in a study of beta chain features in type 1 diabetes. Sequencing used immunoSEQ multiplex PCR; TCRdb keeps in-frame clones, though not all of them. This sample carries roughly 730,000 clones, roughly 12% of them seen once, and the ten largest clones take approximately 0.02%. Source material: naive CD4+ T cells from blood. Source of these receptors: a man aged 18 to 30 with type 1 diabetes. CDR3s include the opening cysteine and the closing phenylalanine or tryptophan. The D gene is left open where the match is weak. Size is omitted from some rows. Given values are once, few, many or a class for expanded clones.

size	D	V	J	DNA	CDR3
few	-	TRBV4-1	TRBJ1-5	TGCGCCAGCAGCCAAGAGGGGAGCAATCAGCCCCAGCATTTT	CASSQEGSNQPQHF
few	TRBD1	TRBV9	TRBJ2-1	TGTGCCAGCAGCGTAGTGACAGGGGAGCAGTTCTTC	CASSVVTGEQFF
few	-	TRBV10-3	TRBJ2-5	TGTGCCATCAGTGAGTCGAGGTTGGAGACCCAGTACTTC	CAISESRLETQYF
-	TRBD1	TRBV10-3	TRBJ2-1	TGTGCCATCAGTGTAGGGACAGGTAACAATGAGCAGTTCTTC	CAISVGTGNNEQFF
few	TRBD1	TRBV29-1	TRBJ2-6	TGCAGCGTTGATGACAGGGTGGATGGGGCCAACGTCCTGACTTTC	CSVDDRVDGANVLTF
few	-	TRBV7-9	TRBJ1-5	TGTGCCAGCAGTTCCCAAGGGCCCCAGCATTTT	CASSSQGPQHF
-	-	TRBV7-3	TRBJ1-1	TGTGCCAGCAGCCCACAGGGTGGAAACACTGAAGCTTTCTTT	CASSPQGGNTEAFF
few	TRBD1	TRBV7-9	TRBJ1-3	TGTGCCAGCAGCTCCCGTCGAGGACAGGGTGGTTTTGGAAACACCATATATTTT	CASSSRRGQGGFGNTIYF
-	-	TRBV2	TRBJ2-5	TGTGCCAGCAGCCAACTGGGAGCCCTCGGTGGAGAGACCCAGTACTTC	CASSQLGALGGETQYF
few	TRBD1	TRBV29-1	TRBJ1-1	TGCAGCGCGTGGGACAGGGGTACTGAAGCTTTCTTT	CSAWDRGTEAFF
few	-	TRBV7-8	TRBJ1-1	TGTGCCAGCATGATTGGACGGTGGTACACTGAAGCTTTCTTT	CASMIGRWYTEAFF
few	-	TRBV18	TRBJ1-5	TGTGCCAGCTCGCCCAACAGGGAAAGCAATCAGCCCCAGCATTTT	CASSPNRESNQPQHF
few	-	TRBV5-4	TRBJ2-3	TGTGCCAGCAGCTTTGCGGTCTCTTCTAGCACAGATACGCAGTATTTT	CASSFAVSSSTDTQYF
few	-	TRBV5-1	TRBJ2-3	TGCGCCAGCAGCTTGGTAACCGCAGATACGCAGTATTTT	CASSLVTADTQYF
-	-	TRBV19	TRBJ1-1	TGTGCCAGTAGCCCTATCTCCCAGGGGAACACTGAAGCTTTCTTT	CASSPISQGNTEAFF
-	-	TRBV10-3	TRBJ2-5	TGTGCCATCAGTGAGTCAGGACTTCTCCAAGAGACCCAGTACTTC	CAISESGLLQETQYF
few	-	TRBV29-1	TRBJ1-4	TGCAGCGTTGGACCCGGGGCTTATAATGAAAAACTGTTTTTT	CSVGPGAYNEKLFF
few	-	TRBV7-9	TRBJ2-7	TGTGCCAGCACCTACTACAGGGAAAGCTCCTACGAGCAGTACTTC	CASTYYRESSYEQYF
-	TRBD1	TRBV7-2	TRBJ1-4	TGTGCCAGCAGCATGCGACAGGGCGGAAAACTGTTTTTT	CASSMRQGGKLFF
-	TRBD1	TRBV5-1	TRBJ2-5	TGCGCCAGCAGCGCAGGACAGGTTCAAGAGACCCAGTACTTC	CASSAGQVQETQYF
-	-	TRBV30	TRBJ2-2	TGTGCCTGGAGTGTAGGAGGGGAGGTTGGGGAGCTGTTTTTT	CAWSVGGEVGELFF
-	-	TRBV30	TRBJ1-2	TGTGCCTGGAGTGTACAGGCTAATAACTATGGCTACACCTTC	CAWSVQANNYGYTF
-	-	TRBV4-1	TRBJ1-3	TGCGCCAGCAGCCAGGTAGTAAGGAACACCATATATTTT	CASSQVVRNTIYF
-	TRBD2	TRBV19	TRBJ2-1	TGTGCCACTGCGAGCGGGGCCCTAGGGAATGAGCAGTTCTTC	CATASGALGNEQFF
few	-	TRBV10-3	TRBJ2-2	TGTGCCATCAGTGAGGTACCCAGAAACACCGGGGAGCTGTTTTTT	CAISEVPRNTGELFF
-	-	TRBV4-2	TRBJ2-1	TGTGCCAGCACCAGAAGTGAAGGACAGCCAGGGGAGCAGTTCTTC	CASTRSEGQPGEQFF
-	-	TRBV6-5	TRBJ2-2	TGTGCCAGCAGTTATTACCAGAACACCGGGGAGCTGTTTTTT	CASSYYQNTGELFF
few	-	TRBV30	TRBJ1-4	TGTGCCTGGAGTGTAGAAGGAGCTAATGAAAAACTGTTTTTT	CAWSVEGANEKLFF
-	TRBD1	TRBV14	TRBJ1-5	TGTGCCAGCAGCCAACCAGGACAGGGTATCAATCAGCCCCAGCATTTT	CASSQPGQGINQPQHF
few	-	TRBV18	TRBJ2-1	TGTGCCAGCTCACCAACTGGTGTCAGTTTCGACAATGAGCAGTTCTTC	CASSPTGVSFDNEQFF
few	-	TRBV7-9	TRBJ2-7	TGTGCCAGCAGCGGGACTGGATACGAGCAGTACTTC	CASSGTGYEQYF
few	-	TRBV5-4	TRBJ2-2	TGTGCCAGCAGCTTGCCTCGGCCGAACACCGGGGAGCTGTTTTTT	CASSLPRPNTGELFF
-	-	TRBV5-1	TRBJ2-7	TGCGCCAGCAGCTTGGGGGGCGTCACCTACGAGCAGTACTTC	CASSLGGVTYEQYF
few	TRBD2	TRBV6-1	TRBJ2-3	TGTGCCAGCAGTGATCCTATTAGCGGGGACACAGATACGCAGTATTTT	CASSDPISGDTDTQYF
-	TRBD2	TRBV25-1	TRBJ2-3	TGTGCCAGCAGTGAATGGACTAGCGGCACAGATACGCAGTATTTT	CASSEWTSGTDTQYF
-	-	TRBV5-6	TRBJ2-3	TGTGCCAGCAGCTTGGCCAAAGGGGCGAAGGGGGATACGCAGTATTTT	CASSLAKGAKGDTQYF
-	TRBD1	TRBV5-1	TRBJ2-5	TGCGCCAGCACCACCGGGACAGGGTGGCAGACCCAGTACTTC	CASTTGTGWQTQYF
-	-	TRBV6-1	TRBJ2-7	TGTGCCAGCCCACCTTGGGGGTGGGAACCCTACGAGCAGTACTTC	CASPPWGWEPYEQYF
-	TRBD1	TRBV10-3	TRBJ1-4	TGTGCCATCAGCCCGGGACAGGGTCGCGAAAAACTGTTTTTT	CAISPGQGREKLFF
-	-	TRBV9	TRBJ1-6	TGTGCCAGCAGCGTAGCAGACACCCTTTCACCCCTCCACTTT	CASSVADTLSPLHF
-	-	TRBV10-3	TRBJ2-7	TGTGCCATCAGTGAGGGGACCAGCTACGAGCAGTACTTC	CAISEGTSYEQYF
-	-	TRBV6-1	TRBJ2-3	TGTGCCAGCAGTGAAGTTCCTCCCCCAGATACGCAGTATTTT	CASSEVPPPDTQYF
-	-	TRBV5-1	TRBJ2-7	TGCGCCAGCAGCTTGGGAGTCGGCGGCGGGGGCAGCTCCTACGAGCAGTACTTC	CASSLGVGGGGSSYEQYF
-	-	TRBV30	TRBJ1-5	TGTGCCTGGAGGGGACAACCCAATCAGCCCCAGCATTTT	CAWRGQPNQPQHF
few	TRBD1	TRBV2	TRBJ1-1	TGTGCCAGCAGGGATGACAGGGGGAAAGGGAACACTGAAGCTTTCTTT	CASRDDRGKGNTEAFF
few	-	TRBV6-5	TRBJ1-4	TGTGCCAGCAGCGACAGAGCTAATGAAAAACTGTTTTTT	CASSDRANEKLFF
few	-	TRBV2	TRBJ1-1	TGTGCCAGCAATTACCCAGAGGAATCCAAAGCTTTCTTT	CASNYPEESKAFF
-	-	TRBV5-4	TRBJ2-5	TGTGCCAGCAGGGCGGGGCGCGGGGAGACCCAGTACTTC	CASRAGRGETQYF
few	TRBD2	TRBV6-5	TRBJ2-1	TGTGCCAGCAGTTACACCTTAGCGGGGGAGAGCCTTGAGCAGTTCTTC	CASSYTLAGESLEQFF